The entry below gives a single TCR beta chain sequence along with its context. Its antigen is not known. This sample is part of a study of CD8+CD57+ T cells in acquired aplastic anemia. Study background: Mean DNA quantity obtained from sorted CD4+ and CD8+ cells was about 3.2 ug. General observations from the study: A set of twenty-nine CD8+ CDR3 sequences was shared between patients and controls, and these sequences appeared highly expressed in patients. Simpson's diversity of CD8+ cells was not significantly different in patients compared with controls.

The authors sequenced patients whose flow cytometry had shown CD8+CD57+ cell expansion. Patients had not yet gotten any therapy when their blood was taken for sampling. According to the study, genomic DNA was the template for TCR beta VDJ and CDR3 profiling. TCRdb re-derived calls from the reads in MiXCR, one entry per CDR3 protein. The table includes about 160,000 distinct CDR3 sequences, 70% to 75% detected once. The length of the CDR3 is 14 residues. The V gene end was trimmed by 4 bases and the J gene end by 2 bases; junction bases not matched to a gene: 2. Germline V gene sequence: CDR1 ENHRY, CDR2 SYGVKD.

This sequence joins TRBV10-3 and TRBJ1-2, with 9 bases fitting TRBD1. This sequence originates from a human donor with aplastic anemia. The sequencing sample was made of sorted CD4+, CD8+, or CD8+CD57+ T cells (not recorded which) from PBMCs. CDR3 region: CAISGTGANYGYTF. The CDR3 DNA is TGTGCCATCAGTGGGACAGGGGCCAACTATGGCTACACCTTC.